This TCR beta chain was identified during a study of shared clonotypes between healthy human individuals (TCRdb year 2020). Context from the whole study: The cohort comprised two women and three men aged 18 to 49 years. Per donor, three plates each were used for CD4 naive and CD4 memory, two for CD8 naive, and one for CD8 memory. Different laboratories and diverse techniques were used to prepare libraries and sequence TCR repertoires, to increase sequencing depth and limit assay-specific biases. Per donor, leukapheresis produced somewhere between about 0.9 and 9.5 billion PBMCs. To estimate repertoire size and how much clonotype sharing occurs between individuals, the study deeply sequenced the blood TCR repertoires of several healthy adults. Overall study outcomes, separate from this receptor: Pairwise subsampling indicated that sequencing depth was expected to affect the degree of clonotype sharing among donors. About 5% of naive CD4, 3.5% of naive CD8, roughly 2.4% of memory CD4, and roughly 0.4% of memory CD8 clonotypes were shared across a few donors. Incomplete sequencing was indicated by rarefaction of sorted-subset datasets, despite the large sequencing depth. Clonotypes shared by all four sorted-subset donors showed higher generation probabilities than non-shared clonotypes. Because the study included only a small number of donors, the genetic and exposure-history diversity represented was limited. Naive subsets generally had larger estimated clonotype richness than memory subsets. Sampling was limited to blood, and TCR repertoires in tissue likely differ from TCR repertoires in blood.

The donors were healthy, HIV-negative adults who had no recently reported acute infections or vaccinations. Only Caucasian adults living in Nashville, Tennessee, USA were represented among the donors. Magnetic negative selection was used to enrich CD4+ T cells, after which naive cells were positively selected on CD45RA and the negative fraction became the memory subset. Blood was obtained by leukapheresis, after which PBMCs were separated by Ficoll-Histopaque density gradient centrifugation and cryopreserved in liquid nitrogen vapor phase. Purity and quantity of every magnetically sorted T cell population were checked by analytical flow cytometry. Genomic DNA was isolated from each sorted fraction and quantified by UV absorbance on a Nanodrop 2000c. A remark on this clone: What this receptor recognizes is not known. No base quality information exists; no much larger clone differs at one position.

TCR CDR3 regions were amplified from genomic DNA by multiplex PCR using the deep immunoSEQ assay. For each cell subset, the extracted genomic DNA was distributed evenly across all wells of several immunoSEQ 96-well plates, and each plate served as one replicate. For sorted subsets, roughly 200 ng of genomic DNA, equivalent to roughly 30,000 T cell genomes, went into each replicate PCR. Purified libraries were measured with a Qubit 3.0 fluorometer, size-checked on a Bioanalyzer 2100, and measured again with the KAPA Library Quantification kit. Each immunoSEQ 96-well plate was sequenced on its own single-read 150-cycle Illumina NextSeq 550 flow cell. The study's own analysis went as follows. The immunoSEQ output contained only junctional sequences without quality scores, so filtering could not match that applied to full-length reads. To assign V/J genes and CDR3, sequences were annotated against IMGT germline references using PyIR, a Python wrapper for IgBLAST v1.9. Reads with weak V/J assignments (E-value above 1e-6), missing CDR3, stop codons, out-of-frame junctions, or ambiguous translated residues were removed. A V3J clonotype was defined by an identical inferred V gene, J gene, and CDR3 amino acid sequence. Percentage overlap between repertoires was computed as shared unique clonotypes divided by the size of the smaller repertoire. RTK rarefaction, the Chao1 estimator, and Recon v2.1 estimates of unobserved clonotypes were used to assess repertoire richness. Generation probabilities were computed with OLGA for all TCRbeta clonotypes obtained by the gDNA method from a few donors. The immuneACCESS repertoire file appears here via TCRdb, limited to in-frame rearrangements. These files lack a portion of the clones; in checked studies, under half of the deficit traces to unresolved V genes, and the cause of the others is not known. V, J and clone size are taken as reported in that table, and D and trimming were inferred from the DNA itself. This sample holds roughly 170,000 clones; approximately 60% were observed only once. The leading ten clones occupy around 9.3% of the sample.

The source is a man aged 25-45 years in good health. The sequenced sample was memory CD4+ T cells sorted from blood. In the paper's terms, the cell subset or site label means: CD45RA-negative fraction.

The CDR3 is CASSDGAETQYF. The DNA sequence is as follows: TGTGCCAGCAGCGACGGGGCGGAGACCCAGTACTTC. The chain couples TRBV9 to TRBJ2-5; the D segment may tentatively be TRBD1 or TRBD2, each giving 5 matched bases. As encoded in the germline V gene, CDR1 is SGDLS while CDR2 is YYNGEE. From cysteine to phenylalanine, the CDR3 is 12 amino acids long. Only the CDR3 DNA stays, 36 bases, in frame from base 1. V was cut back by 3 bases and J by 5 bases, leaving a gap of 8 bases between them.